Reported below is one T cell receptor (beta chain). The data belong to a study of blood T cell repertoires in COVID-19. Some clones are missing from TCRdb's copy, which holds only in-frame ones; the method was immunoSEQ multiplex PCR. This sample yields approximately 54,000 clones, of which 84% are seen a single time; approximately 7.7% belongs to the top ten. Trimming left V 0 bases short and J 1 base short, with 3 bases between. Germline CDR1 and CDR2: MNHEY and SVGAGI. This CDR3 has 14 amino acids. This clonotype was sampled from a human donor in a cohort sampled during active COVID-19. Specimen: peripheral blood. The chain employs TRBV6-5 and TRBJ2-2; no definite D call. The CDR3 region has the DNA TGTGCCAGCAGTTACTCTCGGAACACCGGGGAGCTGTTTTTT. Its protein is CASSYSRNTGELFF.